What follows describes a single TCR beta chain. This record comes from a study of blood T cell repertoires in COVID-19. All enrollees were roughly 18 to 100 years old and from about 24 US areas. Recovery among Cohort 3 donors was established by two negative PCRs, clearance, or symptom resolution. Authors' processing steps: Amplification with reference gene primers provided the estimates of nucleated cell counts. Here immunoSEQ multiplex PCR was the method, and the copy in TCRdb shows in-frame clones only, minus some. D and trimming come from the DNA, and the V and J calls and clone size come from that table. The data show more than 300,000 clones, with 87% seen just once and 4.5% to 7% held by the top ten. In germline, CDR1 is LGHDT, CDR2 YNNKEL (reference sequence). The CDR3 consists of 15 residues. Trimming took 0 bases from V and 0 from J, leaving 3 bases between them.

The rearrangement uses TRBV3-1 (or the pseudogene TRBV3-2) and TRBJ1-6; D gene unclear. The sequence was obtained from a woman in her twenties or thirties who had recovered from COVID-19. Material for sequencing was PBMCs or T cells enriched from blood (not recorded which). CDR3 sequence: CASSQDSSYNSPLHF. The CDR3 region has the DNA TGTGCCAGCAGCCAAGACAGCTCCTATAATTCACCCCTCCACTTT.